This is a list of T cell receptor beta chains from one sample in a study of T cells expressing NK-cell markers. TCRdb reprocessed the 5' RACE reads, with one entry per CDR3 protein and no DNA. In all, the sample yields 150,000 to 160,000 distinct CDR3 sequences. The sequenced sample consisted of blood T cells: a sorted CD56 or NKG2C T cell subset, CD4+ or CD8+ T cells, or bulk PBMC T cells (not recorded which). These receptors all stem from a woman aged 50 to 60 in good health. The CDR3 runs from the conserved cysteine through the conserved F or W. The size entry is marked missing in some rows and otherwise reads once, few, many or a size class.

J: TRBJ2-5; V: TRBV30; size: NA; CDR3: CAWEDLSQETQYF
J: TRBJ2-5; V: TRBV29-1; size: NA; CDR3: CSVEVEFTSQETQYF
J: TRBJ2-3; V: TRBV27; size: NA; CDR3: CASSWAWGDTQYF
J: TRBJ1-6; V: TRBV24-1; size: NA; CDR3: CATSDGGDNSPLHF
J: TRBJ2-5; V: TRBV18; size: NA; CDR3: CASSREDETQYF
J: TRBJ2-7; V: TRBV6-2/TRBV6-3; size: NA; CDR3: CASSYGLDEQYF
J: TRBJ2-7; V: TRBV29-1; size: NA; CDR3: CSVEERGNYEQYF
J: TRBJ2-1; V: TRBV14; size: NA; CDR3: CASSQDHGLAGYNEQFF
J: TRBJ2-1; V: TRBV7-8; size: NA; CDR3: CASSSAEGSYNEQFF
J: TRBJ2-3; V: TRBV14; size: NA; CDR3: CASSQRLAGGTDTQYF
J: TRBJ2-5; V: TRBV6-6; size: NA; CDR3: CASSYRGLAGVGESQYF
J: TRBJ2-2; V: TRBV29-1; size: NA; CDR3: CSSSGRPGTGELFF
J: TRBJ2-7; V: TRBV11-2; size: NA; CDR3: CASSSEGAGGSSYEQYF
J: TRBJ1-2; V: TRBV7-9; size: NA; CDR3: CASSPLGDTYGYTF
J: TRBJ2-1; V: TRBV12-3/TRBV12-4; size: medium-sized; CDR3: CASIKTSAYNEQFF
J: TRBJ2-3; V: TRBV28; size: large; CDR3: CASSLLLAGEVPSTDTQYF
J: TRBJ1-2; V: TRBV4-2; size: NA; CDR3: CASSQETGGGDGYTF
J: TRBJ2-4; V: TRBV29-1; size: NA; CDR3: CSLRLRDTNIQYF
J: TRBJ2-1; V: TRBV5-8; size: NA; CDR3: CASKTGGKEQFF
J: TRBJ2-3; V: TRBV15; size: NA; CDR3: CATSPNLHRKGTDTQYF
J: TRBJ1-1; V: TRBV10-3; size: NA; CDR3: CAISESGQGYTEAFF
J: TRBJ2-1; V: TRBV12-3/TRBV12-4; size: NA; CDR3: CASSFDQSSYNDQFF
J: TRBJ1-2; V: TRBV6-2/TRBV6-3; size: NA; CDR3: CASRSDSRGYTF
J: TRBJ2-1; V: TRBV30; size: NA; CDR3: CAWSRTIHTDEQFF
J: TRBJ2-1; V: TRBV27; size: NA; CDR3: CASSLGTSGMAEQFF
J: TRBJ2-1; V: TRBV2; size: NA; CDR3: CASNSAGVGDNEQFF
J: TRBJ2-3; V: TRBV12-3/TRBV12-4; size: NA; CDR3: CASNPGLSDTQYF
J: TRBJ2-7; V: TRBV5-1; size: NA; CDR3: CASSFTSGSSYEQYF
J: TRBJ2-1; V: TRBV12-3/TRBV12-4; size: NA; CDR3: CASTPEREDEQFF
J: TRBJ2-1; V: TRBV4-1; size: NA; CDR3: CASSQGTSLWGNEQFF
J: TRBJ2-5; V: TRBV7-8; size: NA; CDR3: CASSFPGLMQETQYF
J: TRBJ2-1; V: TRBV12-3/TRBV12-4; size: NA; CDR3: CASSYLERVRNEQFF
J: TRBJ2-2; V: TRBV5-1; size: NA; CDR3: CASSPPGAGGELFF
J: TRBJ2-1; V: TRBV27; size: NA; CDR3: CATALDGSQGEQFF
J: TRBJ2-3; V: TRBV4-1; size: NA; CDR3: CASSRTGDRGTDTQYF
J: TRBJ2-3; V: TRBV6-5; size: NA; CDR3: CASSDSGGVSDTQYF
J: TRBJ1-1; V: TRBV12-3/TRBV12-4; size: NA; CDR3: CASSPGGGAGTEAFF
J: TRBJ2-4; V: TRBV27; size: NA; CDR3: CASSRTGLANIQYF
J: TRBJ2-5; V: TRBV30; size: NA; CDR3: CAWSGGTVETQYF
J: TRBJ1-4; V: TRBV14; size: NA; CDR3: CASSQGRSKRTNEKLFF
J: TRBJ2-1; V: TRBV13; size: NA; CDR3: CASNVGPNEQFF
J: TRBJ1-1; V: TRBV15; size: NA; CDR3: CATSPYSQGNAEAFF